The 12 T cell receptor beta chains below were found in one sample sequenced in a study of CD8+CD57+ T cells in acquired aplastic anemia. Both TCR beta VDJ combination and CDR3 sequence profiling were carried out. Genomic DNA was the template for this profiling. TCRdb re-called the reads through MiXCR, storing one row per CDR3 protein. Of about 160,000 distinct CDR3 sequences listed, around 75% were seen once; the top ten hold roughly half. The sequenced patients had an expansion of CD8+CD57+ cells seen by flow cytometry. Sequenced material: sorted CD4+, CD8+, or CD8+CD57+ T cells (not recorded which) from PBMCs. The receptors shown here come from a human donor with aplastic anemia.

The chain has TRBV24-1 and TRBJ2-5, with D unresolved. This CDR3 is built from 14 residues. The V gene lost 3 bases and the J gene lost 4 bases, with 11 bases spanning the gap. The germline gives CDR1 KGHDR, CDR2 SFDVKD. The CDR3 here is CATSDPAGSETQYF. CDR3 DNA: TGTGCCACCAGTGATCCCGCCGGGTCAGAGACCCAGTACTTC.

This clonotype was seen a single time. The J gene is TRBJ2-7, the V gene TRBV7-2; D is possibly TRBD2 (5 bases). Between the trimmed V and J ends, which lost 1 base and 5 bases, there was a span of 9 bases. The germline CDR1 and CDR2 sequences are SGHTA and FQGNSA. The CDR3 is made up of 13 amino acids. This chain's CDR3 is CASSLEWTHEQYF. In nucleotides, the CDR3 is TGTGCCAGCAGCTTAGAATGGACTCACGAGCAGTACTTC.

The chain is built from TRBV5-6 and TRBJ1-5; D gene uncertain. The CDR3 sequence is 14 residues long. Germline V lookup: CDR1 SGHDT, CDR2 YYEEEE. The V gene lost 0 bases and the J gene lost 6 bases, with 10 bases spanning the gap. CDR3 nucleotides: TGTGCCAGCAGCTTGGACTCCGGAGGTCAGCCCCAGCATTTT. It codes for CASSLDSGGQPQHF. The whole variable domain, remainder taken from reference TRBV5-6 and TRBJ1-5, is DAGVTQSPTHLIKTRGQQVTLRCSPKSGHDTVSWYQQALGQGPQFIFQYYEEEERQRGNFPDRFSGHQFPNYSSELNVNALLLGDSALYLCASSLDSGGQPQHFGDGTRLSIL.

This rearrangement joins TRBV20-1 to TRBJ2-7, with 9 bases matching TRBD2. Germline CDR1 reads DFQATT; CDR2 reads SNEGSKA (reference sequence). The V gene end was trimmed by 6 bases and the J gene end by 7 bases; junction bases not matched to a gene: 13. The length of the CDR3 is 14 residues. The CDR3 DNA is TGCAGTGCCCGACTAGCGGTAGGGCCGGATGAGCAGTACTTC. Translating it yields CSARLAVGPDEQYF.

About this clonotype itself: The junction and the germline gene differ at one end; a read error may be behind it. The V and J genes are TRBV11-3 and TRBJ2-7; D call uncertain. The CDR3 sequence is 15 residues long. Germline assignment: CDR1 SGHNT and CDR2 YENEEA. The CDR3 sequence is CASSQSVALSYEQYF. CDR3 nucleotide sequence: TGCGCCAGCAGCCAATCCGTGGCCCTCTCCTACGAGCAGTACTTC.

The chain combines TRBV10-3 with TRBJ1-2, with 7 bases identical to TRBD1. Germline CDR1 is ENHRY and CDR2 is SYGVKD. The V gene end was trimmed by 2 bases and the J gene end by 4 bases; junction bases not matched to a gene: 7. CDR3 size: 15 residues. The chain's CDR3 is CAISEEVHRGYGYTF. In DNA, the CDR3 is TGTGCCATCAGTGAGGAAGTTCACAGGGGCTATGGCTACACCTTC.

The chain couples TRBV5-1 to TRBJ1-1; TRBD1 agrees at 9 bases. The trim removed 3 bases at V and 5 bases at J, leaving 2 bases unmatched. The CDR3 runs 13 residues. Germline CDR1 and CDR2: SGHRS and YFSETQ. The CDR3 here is CASSWDRETEAFF. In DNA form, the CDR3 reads TGCGCCAGCAGCTGGGACAGGGAGACTGAAGCTTTCTTT.

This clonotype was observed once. CDR3 sequence (DNA): TGTGCCAGCAGCTTAGCGACTAGCGGAGCTAGCACAGATACGCAGTATTTT. It codes for CASSLATSGASTDTQYF. This chain uses TRBV7-6 with TRBJ2-3; TRBD2 aligns across 9 bases. CDR3 length: 17 amino acids. The V and J ends lost 0 bases and 0 bases, in that order; junction bases with no gene match: 4. The germline V gene has CDR1 SGHVS and CDR2 FNYEAQ.

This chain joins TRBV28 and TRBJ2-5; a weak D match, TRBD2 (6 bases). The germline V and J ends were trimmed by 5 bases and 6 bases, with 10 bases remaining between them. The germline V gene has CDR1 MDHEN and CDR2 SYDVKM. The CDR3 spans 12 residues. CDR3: CASSGGLKTQYF. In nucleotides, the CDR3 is TGTGCCAGCAGTGGGGGACTGAAGACCCAGTACTTC.

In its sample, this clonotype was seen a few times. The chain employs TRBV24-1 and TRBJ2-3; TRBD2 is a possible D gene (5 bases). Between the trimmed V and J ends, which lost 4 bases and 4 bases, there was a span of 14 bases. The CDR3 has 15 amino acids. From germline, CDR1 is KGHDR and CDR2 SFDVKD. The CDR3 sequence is CATSDTGLNPDTQYF. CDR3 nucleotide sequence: TGTGCCACCAGTGACACCGGACTTAACCCAGATACGCAGTATTTT.

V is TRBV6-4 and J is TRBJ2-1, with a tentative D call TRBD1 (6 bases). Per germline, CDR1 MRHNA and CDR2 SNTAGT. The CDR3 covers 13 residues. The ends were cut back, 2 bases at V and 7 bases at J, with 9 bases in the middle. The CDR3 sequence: CASSDTTGNEQFF. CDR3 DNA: TGTGCCAGCAGTGACACGACAGGTAATGAGCAGTTCTTC.

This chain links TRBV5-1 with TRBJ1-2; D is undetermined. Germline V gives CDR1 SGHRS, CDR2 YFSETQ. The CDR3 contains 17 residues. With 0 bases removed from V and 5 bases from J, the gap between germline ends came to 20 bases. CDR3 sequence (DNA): TGCGCCAGCAGCTTGGCCGGGCCGCTAGGGATTACGTATGGCTACACCTTC. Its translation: CASSLAGPLGITYGYTF. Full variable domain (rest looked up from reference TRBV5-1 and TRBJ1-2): KAGVTQTPRYLIKTRGQQVTLSCSPISGHRSVSWYQQTPGQGLQFLFEYFSETQRNKGNFPGRFSGRQFSNSRSEMNVSTLELGDSALYLCASSLAGPLGITYGYTFGSGTRLTVV.